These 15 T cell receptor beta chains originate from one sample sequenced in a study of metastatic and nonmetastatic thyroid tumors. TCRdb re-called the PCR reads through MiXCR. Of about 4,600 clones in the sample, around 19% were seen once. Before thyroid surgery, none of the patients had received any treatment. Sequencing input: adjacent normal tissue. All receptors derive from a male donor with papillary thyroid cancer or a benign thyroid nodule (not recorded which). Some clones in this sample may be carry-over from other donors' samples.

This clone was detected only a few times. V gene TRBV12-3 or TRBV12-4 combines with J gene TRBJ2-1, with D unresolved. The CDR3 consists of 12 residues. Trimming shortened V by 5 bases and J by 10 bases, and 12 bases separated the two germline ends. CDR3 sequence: CASSTPMGEQFF. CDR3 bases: TGTGCCAGCAGTACTCCGATGGGAGAGCAGTTCTTC.

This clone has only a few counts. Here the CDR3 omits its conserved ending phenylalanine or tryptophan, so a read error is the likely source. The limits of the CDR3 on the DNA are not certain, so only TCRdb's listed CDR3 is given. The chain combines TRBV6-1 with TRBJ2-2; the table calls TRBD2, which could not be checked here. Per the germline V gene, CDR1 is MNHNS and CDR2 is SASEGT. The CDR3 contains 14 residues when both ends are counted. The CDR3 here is CACRVGLGRGGVFL.

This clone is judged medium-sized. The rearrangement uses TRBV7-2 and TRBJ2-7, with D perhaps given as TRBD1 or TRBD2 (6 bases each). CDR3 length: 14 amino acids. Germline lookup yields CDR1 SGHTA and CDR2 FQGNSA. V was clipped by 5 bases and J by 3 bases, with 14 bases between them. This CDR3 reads CASSLTRDNYEQYF. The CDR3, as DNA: TGTGCCAGCAGCCTTACGCGGGACAACTACGAGCAGTACTTC.

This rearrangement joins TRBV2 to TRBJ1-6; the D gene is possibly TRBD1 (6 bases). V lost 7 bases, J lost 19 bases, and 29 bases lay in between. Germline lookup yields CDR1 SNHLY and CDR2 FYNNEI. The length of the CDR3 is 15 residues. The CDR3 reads CASTYGGSYNPPVHF. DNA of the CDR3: TGTGCCAGCACTTACGGGGGCTCCTATAATCCACCCGTGCACTTT.

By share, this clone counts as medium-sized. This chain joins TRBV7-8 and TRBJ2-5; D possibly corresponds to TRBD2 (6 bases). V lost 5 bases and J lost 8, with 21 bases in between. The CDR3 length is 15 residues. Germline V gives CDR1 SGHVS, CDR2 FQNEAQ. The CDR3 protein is CASSEPGGVGATQYF. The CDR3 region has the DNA TGTGCCAGCAGCGAACCCGGCGGGGTTGGAGCAACCCAGTACTTC.

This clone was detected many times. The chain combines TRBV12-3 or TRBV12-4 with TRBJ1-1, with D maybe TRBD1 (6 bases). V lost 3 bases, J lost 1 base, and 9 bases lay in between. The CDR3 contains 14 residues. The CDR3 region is CASSFLGQNTEAFF. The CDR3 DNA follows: TGTGCCAGCAGTTTCTTGGGACAGAACACTGAAGCTTTCTTT.

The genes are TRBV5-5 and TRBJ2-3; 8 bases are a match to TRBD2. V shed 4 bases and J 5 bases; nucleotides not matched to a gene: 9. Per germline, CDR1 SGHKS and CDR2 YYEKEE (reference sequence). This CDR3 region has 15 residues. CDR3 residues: CASSPGGIERDTQYF. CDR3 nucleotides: TGTGCCAGCAGCCCGGGGGGGATTGAACGAGATACGCAGTATTTT.

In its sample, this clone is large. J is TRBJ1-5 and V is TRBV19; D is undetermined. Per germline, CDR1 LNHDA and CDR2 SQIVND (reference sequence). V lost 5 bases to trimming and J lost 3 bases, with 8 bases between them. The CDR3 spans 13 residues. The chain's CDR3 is CASSVSNNQPQHF. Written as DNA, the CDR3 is TGTGCCAGTAGTGTTAGTAACAATCAGCCCCAGCATTTT.

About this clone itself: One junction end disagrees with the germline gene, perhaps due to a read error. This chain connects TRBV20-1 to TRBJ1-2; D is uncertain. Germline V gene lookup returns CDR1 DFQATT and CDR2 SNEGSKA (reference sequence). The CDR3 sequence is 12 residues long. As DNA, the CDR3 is TGCAGTGCTAGGGTGGCGGGCTATGGCTATACCTTC. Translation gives CSARVAGYGYTF.

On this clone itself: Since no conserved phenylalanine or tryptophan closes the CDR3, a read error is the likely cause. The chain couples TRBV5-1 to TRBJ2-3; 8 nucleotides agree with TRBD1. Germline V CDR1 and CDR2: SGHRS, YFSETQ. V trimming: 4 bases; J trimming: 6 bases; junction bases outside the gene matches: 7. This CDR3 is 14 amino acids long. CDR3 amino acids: CASSTGQVTDTQYL. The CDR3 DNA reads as TGCGCCAGCAGCACGGGACAGGTAACGGATACGCAGTATCTT.

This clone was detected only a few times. The CDR3 loop is CASMGGTSNEKLFF. Written as DNA, the CDR3 is TGTGCCAGCATGGGCGGGACATCTAATGAAAAACTGTTTTTT. J is TRBJ1-4 and V is TRBV6-1; D possibly corresponds to TRBD1 (6 bases). CDR3 length: 14 amino acids. The germline gives CDR1 MNHNS, CDR2 SASEGT. Between the trimmed V and J ends, which lost 7 bases and 3 bases, there was a span of 12 bases.

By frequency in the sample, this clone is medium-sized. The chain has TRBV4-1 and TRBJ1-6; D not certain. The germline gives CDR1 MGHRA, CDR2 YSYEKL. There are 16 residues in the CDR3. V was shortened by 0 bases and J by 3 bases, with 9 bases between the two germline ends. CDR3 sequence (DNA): TGCGCCAGCAGCCAAGATGGGAAAAACTATAATTCACCCCTCCACTTT. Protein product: CASSQDGKNYNSPLHF.

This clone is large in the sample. In DNA form, the CDR3 reads TGTGCCAGCAGTGAGGGACAGAAGGGTTCACCCCTCCACTTT. It yields the protein CASSEGQKGSPLHF. This chain connects TRBV2 to TRBJ1-6, with TRBD1 matching 7 bases. Germline assignment: CDR1 SNHLY and CDR2 FYNNEI. Trimming took 3 bases from V and 9 from J; bases not matched to a gene: 5. The CDR3 contains 14 residues.

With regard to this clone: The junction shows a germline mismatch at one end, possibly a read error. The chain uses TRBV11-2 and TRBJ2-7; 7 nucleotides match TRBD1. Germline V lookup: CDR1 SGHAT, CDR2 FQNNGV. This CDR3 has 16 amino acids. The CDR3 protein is CASILVGNRGSYEQYF. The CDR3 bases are TGTGCCAGCATCTTAGTAGGTAACAGGGGTTCCTACGAGCAGTACTTC. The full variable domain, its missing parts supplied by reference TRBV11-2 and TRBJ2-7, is EAGVAQSPRYKIIEKRQSVAFWCNPISGHATLYWYQQILGQGPKLLIQFQNNGVVDDSQLPKDRFSAERLKGVDSTLKIQPAKLEDSAVYLCASILVGNRGSYEQYFGPGTRLTVT.

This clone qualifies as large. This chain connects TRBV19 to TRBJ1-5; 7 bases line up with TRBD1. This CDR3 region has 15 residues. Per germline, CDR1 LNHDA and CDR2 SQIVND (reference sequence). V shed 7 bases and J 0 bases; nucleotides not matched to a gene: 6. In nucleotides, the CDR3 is TGTGCCAGTAAGGACAGGCAGTATAGCAATCAGCCCCAGCATTTT. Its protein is CASKDRQYSNQPQHF.